This TCR beta chain was documented in a study of T cell responses to AZD1222 COVID-19 vaccine. Points from the study as a whole: In a largely white British group with more females than males, clonal diversity was possibly underestimated. Only six people who got AZD1222 tested seropositive at baseline. The study reported that nearly half of spike-specific TCRs target unmutated variant regions.

The CDR3 loop spans 16 amino acids. V lost 4 bases, J lost 9 bases, and 26 bases lay in between. Germline V gives CDR1 SGHNT, CDR2 YYREEE (reference sequence). Note on this clone: Its antigen is as yet unknown.

Some clones are missing from TCRdb's copy, which holds only in-frame ones; the method was immunoSEQ multiplex PCR. There are about 94,000 clones in the sample; 85% to 90% occur only once, and around 10% lies in the top ten. This material consisted of peripheral blood, taken 28 days after the second AZD1222 dose. The chain carries TRBV5-4 and TRBJ2-7, with D possibly matching TRBD2 (6 bases). The receptor was derived from an adult who received the AZD1222 COVID-19 vaccine. The CDR3 DNA follows: TGTGCCAGCAGCGCCGGACATGGGACTGGAACTACGGTGCAGTACTTC. It codes for CASSAGHGTGTTVQYF.